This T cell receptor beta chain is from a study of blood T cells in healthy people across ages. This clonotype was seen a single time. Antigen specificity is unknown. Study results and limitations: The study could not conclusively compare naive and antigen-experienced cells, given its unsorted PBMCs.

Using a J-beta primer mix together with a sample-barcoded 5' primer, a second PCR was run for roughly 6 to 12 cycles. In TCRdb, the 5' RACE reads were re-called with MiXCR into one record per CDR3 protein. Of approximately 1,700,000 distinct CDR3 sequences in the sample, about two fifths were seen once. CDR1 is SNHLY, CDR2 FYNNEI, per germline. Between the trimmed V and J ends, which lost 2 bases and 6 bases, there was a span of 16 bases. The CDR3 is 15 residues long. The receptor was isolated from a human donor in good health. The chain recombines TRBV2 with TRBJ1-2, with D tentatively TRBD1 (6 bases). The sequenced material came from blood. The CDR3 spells CASSETRTGNDGYTF. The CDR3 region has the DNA TGTGCCAGCAGTGAAACCCGAACAGGGAACGATGGCTACACCTTC.